This T cell receptor beta chain was retrieved from a study of T cells after yellow fever vaccination. The study, taken as a whole, reports: Clones from primary vaccination mostly reappeared after the booster (around 96% CD4, around 90% CD8). There was a small share of clonotypes that showed up in both the CD4 and CD8 compartments. Repertoires sorted by FACS could include abundant clonotypes that are contaminants from the bulk population.

It was through 5'RACE template switching that TCR cDNA was made, with a universal primer site and UMIs added. TCRdb reprocessed the 5' RACE reads with MiXCR, giving one entry per CDR3 protein. The repertoire holds roughly 400,000 distinct CDR3 sequences, with roughly 20% as singletons. This CDR3 has 16 residues. Germline V gene sequence: CDR1 SGHTA, CDR2 FQGTGA. The ends were cut back, 5 bases at V and 0 bases at J, with 13 bases in the middle. This clonotype was counted only a few times. Antigen unknown. Specimen: PBMCs, collected before the yellow fever booster vaccination. This rearrangement joins TRBV7-3 to TRBJ2-2; perhaps TRBD2 as D (6 bases). This TCR derives from a man aged 18 to 30 who received the YFV17D yellow fever vaccine. The CDR3 DNA reads TGTGCCAGCAGCCCATGGGACTCGACGAACACCGGGGAGCTGTTTTTT. This gives the protein CASSPWDSTNTGELFF.